This record covers a single T cell receptor beta chain. Other DNA sequences from this sample encode an identical CDR3 as well. This sample is part of a study of blood T cell repertoires in COVID-19. Study summary: Whether acute or convalescent, the COVID-19 samples came from the United States, Italy and Spain. PBMCs, B-cell-depleted T cells, or T cells were the source of the cDNA or gDNA that made up the material.

This table comes from immunoSEQ multiplex PCR, and its TCRdb copy is limited to in-frame clones, with some not included. The data contain under 250,000 clones, about 90% of them singletons. The germline gives CDR1 LGHDT, CDR2 YNNKEL (reference sequence). The CDR3 has 13 amino acids. The V and J ends lost 1 base and 4 bases respectively, with 4 bases between them. Sequencing was carried out using peripheral blood. This receptor was obtained from a man aged 55 to 70 with COVID-19, enrolled during active disease. This chain uses TRBV3-1 (or the pseudogene TRBV3-2) with TRBJ2-2; D ambiguous. The CDR3 bases are TGTGCCAGCAGCCAAGTGGCCACCGGGGAGCTGTTTTTT. It encodes CASSQVATGELFF.